Presented here are 11 T cell receptor beta chains from one specimen sequenced in a study of technical replicates of blood from a handful of donors. Assay: immunoSEQ multiplex PCR; the TCRdb copy retains only in-frame clones and omits some. The sample holds tens of thousands of clones, under 97% seen once. Sequenced sample: T cells isolated from PBMCs. The receptors were sampled from a human donor in good health.

The J gene is TRBJ1-2, the V gene TRBV6-6, with D perhaps TRBD1 (5 bases). Looked up from germline, CDR1 is MNHNY and CDR2 is SVGAGI (reference sequence). The CDR3 totals 13 residues. V lost 6 bases to trimming and J lost 7 bases, with 15 bases between them. The DNA of the CDR3 is TGTGCCAGCAGCCACATCGGGGGGGGTGGCTACACCTTC. It yields the protein CASSHIGGGGYTF.

This chain joins TRBV11-2 and TRBJ2-2; a possible D gene is TRBD1 (5 bases). V was cut by 3 bases and J by 6 bases, with 8 bases left in between. Germline values: CDR1 SGHAT, CDR2 FQNNGV. This CDR3 has 13 residues. CDR3 sequence: CASSFGRAGELFF. The DNA for the CDR3 is TGTGCCAGCAGCTTCGGCAGGGCCGGGGAGCTGTTTTTT.

This chain joins TRBV19 and TRBJ2-5; D is undetermined. Trimming removed 2 bases at V and 5 bases at J, with 9 bases between. The CDR3 has 13 amino acids. Germline CDR1 reads LNHDA; CDR2 reads SQIVND (reference sequence). CDR3 sequence: CASSIIVGETQYF. CDR3 bases: TGTGCCAGTAGTATAATAGTCGGGGAGACCCAGTACTTC.

The V gene is TRBV25-1, the J gene TRBJ2-2, with a tentative D call TRBD2 (5 bases). V was pared by 5 bases and J by 2 bases, with 6 bases between. Germline loops: CDR1 MGHDK, CDR2 SYGVNS. The CDR3 is 13 amino acids. The CDR3 region is CASSRTNTGELFF. The CDR3 bases are TGTGCCAGCAGTCGGACTAACACCGGGGAGCTGTTTTTT.

This chain links TRBV27 with TRBJ1-5; D not certain. Between the trimmed V and J ends, which lost 0 bases and 0 bases, there was a span of 6 bases. The length of the CDR3 is 15 residues. Germline V gene data show CDR1 as MNHEY and CDR2 as SMNVEV (reference sequence). The CDR3 here is CASSLSSYSNQPQHF. The CDR3, as DNA: TGTGCCAGCAGTTTATCATCCTATAGCAATCAGCCCCAGCATTTT.

The rearrangement joins TRBV19 to TRBJ1-2; D gene ambiguous. V was pared by 3 bases and J by 4 bases, with 15 bases between. Per germline, CDR1 LNHDA and CDR2 SQIVND (reference sequence). CDR3 length equals 15 residues. This CDR3 reads CASSIGLLGSYGYTF. The DNA for the CDR3 is TGTGCCAGTAGTATTGGTTTGCTTGGCTCCTATGGCTACACCTTC.

V gene TRBV2 combines with J gene TRBJ2-2; D not resolved. The ends were cut back, 4 bases at V and 0 bases at J, with 9 bases in the middle. The CDR3 contains 15 residues. In germline, CDR1 is SNHLY, CDR2 FYNNEI. Here the CDR3 DNA reads TGTGCCAGCAGTGGTGAGACAACGAACACCGGGGAGCTGTTTTTT. As protein: CASSGETTNTGELFF. Full variable domain (outside the CDR3, taken from reference TRBV2 and TRBJ2-2): EPEVTQTPSHQVTQMGQEVILRCVPISNHLYFYWYRQILGQKVEFLVSFYNNEISEKSEIFDDQFSVERPDGSNFTLKIRSTKLEDSAMYFCASSGETTNTGELFFGEGSRLTVL.

This clone has a single count. The chain couples TRBV30 to TRBJ1-1; no definite D call. The germline gives CDR1 GTSNPN, CDR2 SVGIG (reference sequence). The CDR3 spans 11 residues. The germline V and J ends were trimmed by 2 bases and 11 bases, with 12 bases remaining between them. CDR3 DNA sequence: TGTGCCTGGAGTCCCGGGTCGCGGGCTTTCTTT. Translation gives CAWSPGSRAFF.

J is TRBJ2-4 and V is TRBV6-1; D is unresolved. Germline-derived CDR1 and CDR2 are MNHNS and SASEGT. V was trimmed by 1 base and J by 0 bases, leaving 16 bases between them. The CDR3 length is 18 residues. Here the CDR3 reads CASSEGPMRKLAKNIQYF. The CDR3 bases are TGTGCCAGCAGTGAAGGCCCCATGCGGAAACTAGCCAAAAACATTCAGTACTTC.

V is TRBV25-1 and J is TRBJ2-2, with TRBD1 matching over 9 bases. This CDR3 is built from 16 residues. Trimming took 0 bases from V and 4 from J; bases not matched to a gene: 3. From germline, CDR1 is MGHDK and CDR2 SYGVNS. The CDR3 is CASSEYMDRGTGELFF. Here the CDR3 DNA reads TGTGCCAGCAGTGAATATATGGACAGGGGCACCGGGGAGCTGTTTTTT.

The chain uses TRBV11-2 and TRBJ2-5, with 9 bases identical to TRBD2. Unmatched junction bases numbered 4, after V lost 5 bases and J lost 3 bases. Germline V gene data show CDR1 as SGHAT and CDR2 as FQNNGV. The CDR3 is 14 residues long. The CDR3 sequence is CASSPRLAEETQYF. CDR3 nucleotide sequence: TGTGCCAGCAGCCCGCGACTAGCGGAAGAGACCCAGTACTTC.